Listed here are 12 T cell receptor beta chains from one sample, sequenced in a study of blood T cell repertoires in COVID-19. Assay: immunoSEQ multiplex PCR; the TCRdb copy retains only in-frame clones and omits some. The sample yields more than 85,000 clones, about 87% seen once. Sample: peripheral blood. These receptors originate from a human donor in a cohort sampled during active COVID-19.

Turning to this clone: One junction end disagrees with the germline gene, perhaps due to a read error. This chain links TRBV6-2 or TRBV6-3 with TRBJ2-1, with D possibly being TRBD2 (6 bases). CDR3 length: 12 residues. Germline V gives CDR1 MNHEY, CDR2 SVGEGT. CDR3 sequence reads: CASSYSGAPGVF. As DNA, the CDR3 is TGTGCCAGCAGTTACTCCGGAGCCCCGGGGGTCTTC.

The chain links TRBV5-1 to TRBJ2-5; the match to TRBD2 covers 13 bases. The CDR3 has 16 residues. With 6 bases clipped from V and 4 bases from J, the junction kept 9 bases outside the gene matches. The germline V gene encodes CDR1 SGHRS and CDR2 YFSETQ. CDR3 region: CASTLGLAGAGETQYF. In DNA, the CDR3 is TGCGCCAGCACCCTAGGACTAGCGGGGGCAGGAGAGACCCAGTACTTC. Full variable domain (remainder filled in from reference TRBV5-1 and TRBJ2-5): KAGVTQTPRYLIKTRGQQVTLSCSPISGHRSVSWYQQTPGQGLQFLFEYFSETQRNKGNFPGRFSGRQFSNSRSEMNVSTLELGDSALYLCASTLGLAGAGETQYFGPGTRLLVL.

The rearrangement joins TRBV7-9 to TRBJ2-7; possibly TRBD2 for D (5 bases). Germline V gene sequence: CDR1 SEHNR, CDR2 FQNEAQ (reference sequence). Trimming removed 8 bases from V and 1 base from J, with 9 bases in between. The CDR3 is made up of 12 amino acids. The CDR3 sequence is CASDRDSYEQYF. The CDR3 nucleotides read TGTGCCAGCGACCGGGATTCCTACGAGCAGTACTTC. Drawing the rest from reference TRBV7-9 and TRBJ2-7, the complete variable domain is DTGVSQNPRHKITKRGQNVTFRCDPISEHNRLYWYRQTLGQGPEFLTYFQNEAQLEKSRLLSDRFSAERPKGSFSTLEIQRTEQGDSAMYLCASDRDSYEQYFGPGTRLTVT.

The chain joins TRBV6-2 or TRBV6-3 to TRBJ2-7; the match to TRBD2 covers 9 bases. V lost 2 bases to trimming and J lost 3 bases; unmatched junction nucleotides: 11. Per the germline V gene, CDR1 is MNHEY and CDR2 is SVGEGT. This CDR3 is built from 17 residues. The CDR3 spells CASSYPRPGLASYEQYF. For the CDR3, the DNA is TGTGCCAGCAGTTACCCAAGACCGGGACTAGCTAGCTACGAGCAGTACTTC.

To note about this clone: Other DNA sequences in this specimen translate into the identical CDR3. This chain uses TRBV6-5 with TRBJ1-1, with D perhaps matching TRBD1 (5 bases). Germline V gene sequence: CDR1 MNHEY, CDR2 SVGAGI. Trimming cost V 0 bases and J 3 bases, with 8 bases left between them. This CDR3 is 14 amino acids long. For the CDR3, the DNA is TGTGCCAGCAGTTACTCCGGGGGTTACACTGAAGCTTTCTTT. Protein sequence: CASSYSGGYTEAFF.

The chain recombines TRBV19 with TRBJ1-5; 8 bases are shared with TRBD1. From germline, CDR1 is LNHDA and CDR2 SQIVND (reference sequence). The length of the CDR3 is 17 residues. With V trimmed by 2 bases and J by 7 bases, 13 bases remained unmatched. This CDR3 is CASSIRSSRGLEQPQHF. The CDR3 coding sequence is TGTGCCAGTAGTATAAGGTCAAGCAGGGGGCTGGAGCAGCCCCAGCATTTT.

The chain carries TRBV9 and TRBJ2-6; D not resolved. Germline-derived CDR1 and CDR2 are SGDLS and YYNGEE. The CDR3 contains 16 residues. The V gene lost 5 bases and the J gene lost 1 base, with 13 bases spanning the gap. CDR3 coding DNA: TGTGCCAGCAGTACCGCGTGGAGTTCTGGGGCCAACGTCCTGACTTTC. Protein: CASSTAWSSGANVLTF.

V and J are TRBV2 and TRBJ2-3, with 8 bases identical to TRBD2. Trimming removed 5 bases from V and 5 bases from J; junction bases left unmatched: 9. The CDR3 length is 15 residues. Germline V gene sequence: CDR1 SNHLY, CDR2 FYNNEI. DNA for the CDR3: TGTGCCAGCAGTCTCGAAGCGGGAGTAGGAGATACGCAGTATTTT. Translation gives CASSLEAGVGDTQYF.

The chain recombines TRBV24-1 with TRBJ1-5; perhaps TRBD1 as D (6 bases). Germline lookup yields CDR1 KGHDR and CDR2 SFDVKD. V shed 0 bases and J shed 6 bases, with 14 bases lying between them. This CDR3 has 16 amino acids. CDR3 DNA sequence: TGTGCCACCAGTGATTTGAGGACAGTAACCAGTCAGCCCCAGCATTTT. Residues: CATSDLRTVTSQPQHF.

The chain uses TRBV7-2 and TRBJ2-5, with 9 bases aligning to TRBD2. J gave up 4 bases and V 5 bases, and 11 bases lay outside the gene matches. There are 16 residues in the CDR3. The germline gives CDR1 SGHTA, CDR2 FQGNSA. CDR3 amino acids: CASSGGASGIGETQYF. Written as DNA, the CDR3 is TGTGCCAGCAGCGGAGGTGCTAGCGGGATTGGAGAGACCCAGTACTTC.

The J gene is TRBJ2-1, the V gene TRBV20-1; 14 bases match TRBD2. In germline, CDR1 is DFQATT, CDR2 SNEGSKA (reference sequence). J gave up 3 bases and V 3 bases, and 13 bases lay outside the gene matches. The CDR3 sequence is 19 residues long. This CDR3 reads CSASGGYRLAGGHYNEQFF. CDR3 DNA: TGCAGTGCTAGTGGTGGGTATCGACTAGCGGGGGGGCACTACAATGAGCAGTTCTTC.

This chain links TRBV18 with TRBJ2-3, with D perhaps TRBD2 (5 bases). Trimming took 1 base from V and 4 from J, leaving 9 bases between them. The CDR3 consists of 14 residues. Looked up from germline, CDR1 is KGHSH and CDR2 is LQKENI. This chain's CDR3 is CASSPRGIADTQYF. DNA for the CDR3: TGTGCCAGCTCACCACGAGGGATTGCAGATACGCAGTATTTT.